These 24 T cell receptor beta chains share one sample of origin, sequenced in a study of cytomegalovirus exposure and HLA in healthy donors. Only in-frame clones appear in the TCRdb table, and some are missing; sequencing was by immunoSEQ multiplex PCR. This sample carries tens of thousands of clones, 96% of them seen once, and the ten largest clones take roughly 4.7%. Sequenced sample: PBMCs. These receptors were obtained from a young woman in good health and CMV-seropositive.

The chain carries TRBV19 and TRBJ2-7; TRBD2 matches at 8 bases. V trimming: 3 bases; J trimming: 2 bases; junction bases outside the gene matches: 6. Germline CDR1 and CDR2: LNHDA and SQIVND (reference sequence). The CDR3 contains 15 residues. The CDR3 region has the DNA TGTGCCAGTAGTATGATTAGCGGGATTACCTACGAGCAGTACTTC. Protein product: CASSMISGITYEQYF.

CDR3 residues: CASSTPWTSGFYNEQFF. The DNA of the CDR3 is TGTGCCAGTAGTACCCCATGGACTAGCGGCTTCTACAATGAGCAGTTCTTC. The chain combines TRBV19 with TRBJ2-1; TRBD2 matches at 10 bases. Germline V gene sequence: CDR1 LNHDA, CDR2 SQIVND (reference sequence). The CDR3 extends over 17 amino acids. With 4 bases clipped from V and 3 bases from J, the junction kept 9 bases outside the gene matches.

The CDR3 nucleotides are TGCGCCAGCAGGCTGGGGACAGTGCTCGGGGAGACCCAGTACTTC. The encoded protein is CASRLGTVLGETQYF. The V gene is TRBV5-1, the J gene TRBJ2-5; 7 bases fit TRBD1. The CDR3 length is 15 residues. The germline gives CDR1 SGHRS, CDR2 YFSETQ. Trimming at V came to 5 bases and at J to 5 bases, leaving 12 bases not matched to a gene.

The chain has TRBV28 and TRBJ2-4; 7 positions match TRBD1. Germline CDR1 reads MDHEN; CDR2 reads SYDVKM. After removal of 5 bases from V and 5 bases from J, the junction contained 15 bases not matched to a gene. The CDR3 totals 17 residues. The CDR3 coding sequence is TGTGCCAGCAGTCTACCGACAGGGTTCTCCTTAGAAAACATTCAGTACTTC. Translation: CASSLPTGFSLENIQYF. The full variable domain, in which reference TRBV28 and TRBJ2-4 provide the parts outside the CDR3, is DVKVTQSSRYLVKRTGEKVFLECVQDMDHENMFWYRQDPGLGLRLIYFSYDVKMKEKGDIPEGYSVSREKKERFSLILESASTNQTSMYLCASSLPTGFSLENIQYFGAGTRLSVL.

The chain is built from TRBV16 and TRBJ2-2; D is unclear. The CDR3 runs to 14 residues. Germline V lookup: CDR1 KGHSY, CDR2 FQNENV. Trimming took off 1 base at V and 2 bases at J, with 5 bases between the two ends. CDR3 sequence: CASSQFKNTGELFF. CDR3 DNA: TGTGCCAGCAGCCAATTCAAAAACACCGGGGAGCTGTTTTTT.

The chain has TRBV6-6 and TRBJ1-4; no reliable D call. V gave up 7 bases and J gave up 7 bases, with 13 bases separating them. The CDR3 length is 13 residues. Germline assignment: CDR1 MNHNY and CDR2 SVGAGI (reference sequence). The CDR3 loop reads CASKRERSEKLFF. DNA of the CDR3: TGTGCCAGCAAGCGCGAAAGAAGTGAAAAACTGTTTTTT.

The chain recombines TRBV5-4 with TRBJ1-3; 7 positions match TRBD1. The germline V gene has CDR1 SGHNT and CDR2 YYREEE (reference sequence). This CDR3 contains 12 residues. With 3 bases clipped from V and 8 bases from J, the junction kept 2 bases outside the gene matches. The chain's CDR3 is CASSWDSHTIYF. The CDR3 nucleotides read TGTGCCAGCAGCTGGGACAGTCACACCATATATTTT.

Worth noting for this clone: The germline gene is not matched at one end of the junction; a read error may be the cause. The chain combines TRBV4-2 with TRBJ1-4; D possibly corresponds to TRBD1 (5 bases). The CDR3 sequence is 15 residues long. Germline values: CDR1 LGHNA, CDR2 YNFKEQ. CDR3 region: CASSEEGATNEKLFF. The CDR3 coding sequence is TGTGCCAGCAGCGAAGAAGGGGCAACTAATGAAAAACTGTTTTTT.

The rearrangement joins TRBV14 to TRBJ2-1; TRBD2 aligns across 10 bases. The trim removed 4 bases at V and 2 bases at J, leaving 2 bases unmatched. The CDR3 loop spans 15 amino acids. Per the germline V gene, CDR1 is SGHDN and CDR2 is FVKESK. The CDR3 DNA follows: TGTGCCAGCAGCCCCAGCGGGAGGGCCTACAATGAGCAGTTCTTC. Protein sequence: CASSPSGRAYNEQFF.

The chain couples TRBV5-6 to TRBJ1-1, with D unclear. Germline CDR1 SGHDT, CDR2 YYEEEE. With 4 bases removed from V and 1 base from J, the gap between germline ends came to 11 bases. The CDR3 sequence is 14 residues long. The DNA for the CDR3 is TGTGCCAGCAGCGTTGGACTTAGGAACACTGAAGCTTTCTTT. Translation gives CASSVGLRNTEAFF.

The rearrangement links TRBV7-8 to TRBJ2-1, with 14 bases identical to TRBD2. CDR3 length: 18 amino acids. Germline loops: CDR1 SGHVS, CDR2 FQNEAQ. V trimming: 5 bases; J trimming: 7 bases; junction bases outside the gene matches: 13. Here the CDR3 DNA reads TGTGCCAGCAGCAGCGGACTAGCGGGAGGTTTTTTTACGAATGAGCAGTTCTTC. It translates to CASSSGLAGGFFTNEQFF.

The chain links TRBV6-5 to TRBJ2-2; perhaps TRBD2 as D (6 bases). The V end was cut by 5 bases, the J end by 5 bases, with 15 bases between. The CDR3 has 15 residues. Germline assignment: CDR1 MNHEY and CDR2 SVGAGI. The CDR3 loop reads CASSGGGVGTGELFF. CDR3 sequence (DNA): TGTGCCAGCAGTGGGGGAGGCGTTGGGACCGGGGAGCTGTTTTTT.

This chain joins TRBV4-3 and TRBJ2-4; 7 bases agree with TRBD1. Trimming took 3 bases from V and 5 from J; bases not matched to a gene: 7. This CDR3 region has 15 residues. In germline, CDR1 is LGHNA, CDR2 YSLEER. The CDR3 DNA reads TGCGCCAGCAGCCACGGGACAGCCGAGGAAAACATTCAGTACTTC. Its protein product is CASSHGTAEENIQYF.

The CDR3 DNA sequence: TGTGCCAGCAGCTTGGCCGCCAGGGGTGGAGGCTACACCTTC. Protein sequence: CASSLAARGGGYTF. This chain joins TRBV5-4 and TRBJ1-2; maybe TRBD1 (6 bases). Trimming left V 0 bases short and J 8 bases short, with 14 bases between. The length of the CDR3 is 14 residues. In germline, CDR1 is SGHNT, CDR2 YYREEE (reference sequence).

In this sample, this clone turned up a few times. J is TRBJ2-1 and V is TRBV7-2; 9 positions match TRBD2. Germline V gene data show CDR1 as SGHTA and CDR2 as FQGNSA. Germline trimming cut 5 bases from V and 4 bases from J; bases unmatched to any gene: 9. The CDR3 has 16 residues. The CDR3 region has the DNA TGTGCCAGCAGCCCCAGAGGTGCGGGAGGGTACAATGAGCAGTTCTTC. Its protein is CASSPRGAGGYNEQFF.

The chain has TRBV25-1 and TRBJ1-2; no reliable D call. The CDR3 sequence is 14 residues long. V lost 2 bases and J 3 bases, leaving 10 bases between the germline ends. Germline V lookup: CDR1 MGHDK, CDR2 SYGVNS. The CDR3 protein is CASSEGGLDYGYTF. The CDR3 region has the DNA TGTGCCAGCAGTGAAGGAGGGCTGGACTATGGCTACACCTTC.

This clone occurred once. The rearrangement uses TRBV7-9 and TRBJ2-7; 9 bases fit TRBD2. The CDR3 length is 16 residues. Germline values: CDR1 SEHNR, CDR2 FQNEAQ (reference sequence). The J segment lost 4 bases and the V segment lost 3 bases, leaving 10 bases of the junction unmatched. The CDR3 here is CASSLPLGLAPYEQYF. The CDR3 DNA reads as TGTGCCAGCAGCTTGCCCCTCGGACTAGCGCCTTACGAGCAGTACTTC. Full variable domain (outside the CDR3, taken from reference TRBV7-9 and TRBJ2-7): DTGVSQNPRHKITKRGQNVTFRCDPISEHNRLYWYRQTLGQGPEFLTYFQNEAQLEKSRLLSDRFSAERPKGSFSTLEIQRTEQGDSAMYLCASSLPLGLAPYEQYFGPGTRLTVT.

DNA of the CDR3: TGTGCCAGTTACAGGCGGGAGGGTGGCTACACCTTC. Its translation: CASYRREGGYTF. This chain uses TRBV6-5 with TRBJ1-2; D possibly corresponds to TRBD1 (5 bases). This CDR3 spans 12 amino acids. CDR1 is MNHEY, CDR2 SVGAGI, per germline. Trimming stripped 9 bases from V and 7 bases from J, with 15 bases between.

The J gene is TRBJ1-3, the V gene TRBV7-8; TRBD1 is a possible D gene (5 bases). The CDR3 contains 18 residues. Germline V gene data show CDR1 as SGHVS and CDR2 as FQNEAQ. V gave up 3 bases and J gave up 0 bases, with 18 bases separating them. The CDR3 region has the DNA TGTGCCAGCAGCTTGGCTGGGACTGGGGGAAGCTCTGGAAACACCATATATTTT. It encodes CASSLAGTGGSSGNTIYF. Filled out from reference TRBV7-8 and TRBJ1-3, the complete variable domain reads GAGVSQSPRYKVAKRGQDVALRCDPISGHVSLFWYQQALGQGPEFLTYFQNEAQLDKSGLPSDRFFAERPEGSVSTLKIQRTQQEDSAVYLCASSLAGTGGSSGNTIYFGEGSWLTVV.

The genes are TRBV25-1 and TRBJ2-3; 10 bases are shared with TRBD2. J lost 6 bases, V lost 6 bases, and 6 bases had no gene match. This CDR3 contains 14 residues. In germline, CDR1 is MGHDK, CDR2 SYGVNS. In nucleotides, the CDR3 is TGTGCCAGCAGCCCAGCGGGAGGGCCGGATACGCAGTATTTT. It is translated as CASSPAGGPDTQYF.

This clone was found once. This rearrangement joins TRBV7-8 to TRBJ2-3; D unresolved. The CDR3 is made up of 17 amino acids. Germline V gives CDR1 SGHVS, CDR2 FQNEAQ. V was shortened by 1 base and J by 2 bases, with 16 bases between the two germline ends. This chain's CDR3 is CASSLGPRNTPTDTQYF. The CDR3 DNA reads as TGTGCCAGCAGCTTAGGTCCTAGGAATACCCCCACAGATACGCAGTATTTT.

CDR3 amino acids: CAWSWAEFQKARGQVTQYF. CDR3 coding DNA: TGTGCCTGGAGTTGGGCCGAATTCCAAAAAGCCAGGGGGCAGGTGACCCAGTACTTC. The chain links TRBV30 to TRBJ2-5; 8 bases are a match to TRBD1. The CDR3 consists of 19 residues. The V segment lost 2 bases and the J segment 7 bases; nucleotides outside the gene matches: 24. The germline V gene has CDR1 GTSNPN and CDR2 SVGIG (reference sequence).

This chain uses TRBV9 with TRBJ2-5; D gene uncertain. The CDR3 consists of 13 residues. From germline, CDR1 is SGDLS and CDR2 YYNGEE. V gave up 1 base and J gave up 5 bases, with 9 bases separating them. Here the CDR3 DNA reads TGTGCCAGCAGCGTATCCGGTTTGGAGACCCAGTACTTC. It specifies CASSVSGLETQYF.

The chain is built from TRBV27 and TRBJ2-3; D uncertain. V was clipped by 0 bases and J by 6 bases, with 13 bases between them. The germline gives CDR1 MNHEY, CDR2 SMNVEV (reference sequence). This CDR3 region has 15 residues. The CDR3 sequence is CASSLSNSGRDTQYF. The CDR3 DNA reads as TGTGCCAGCAGTTTATCGAATTCGGGTCGGGATACGCAGTATTTT.